A selection of T cell receptor beta chains follows, all from one sample in a study of T cell responses to AZD1222 COVID-19 vaccine. The repertoire was sequenced with immunoSEQ multiplex PCR; TCRdb's copy has only in-frame clones and lacks some. Of roughly 130,000 clones in the sample, around 90% were seen once. The sample consisted of peripheral blood, taken on day 0 of AZD1222 vaccination. The receptor set was obtained from an adult in good health. Each CDR3 is given with its conserved first and last residue. The D gene is left open where the match is weak. Size values are once, few and many counts, or a class for expanded clones, and some rows have none.

len: 16; abundance: .; j_gene: TRBJ2-7; d_gene: .; v_gene: TRBV7-2; CDR3aa: CASSLEASRSSYEQYF; CDR3nt: TGTGCCAGCAGCTTAGAAGCCTCTAGGAGCTCCTACGAGCAGTACTTC
len: 14; abundance: .; j_gene: TRBJ2-6; d_gene: .; v_gene: TRBV5-8; CDR3aa: CASSPSYGANVLTF; CDR3nt: TGTGCCAGCAGCCCCAGTTATGGGGCCAACGTCCTGACTTTC
len: 15; abundance: .; j_gene: TRBJ2-3; d_gene: .; v_gene: TRBV7-2; CDR3aa: CASSLAADITDTQYF; CDR3nt: TGTGCCAGCAGCTTAGCGGCGGACATCACAGATACGCAGTATTTT
len: 13; abundance: .; j_gene: TRBJ1-6; d_gene: .; v_gene: TRBV15; CDR3aa: CATSREGNSPLHF; CDR3nt: TGTGCCACCAGCAGGGAGGGTAATTCACCCCTCCACTTT
len: 11; abundance: .; j_gene: TRBJ2-1; d_gene: .; v_gene: TRBV28; CDR3aa: CASRSRGEQFF; CDR3nt: TGTGCCAGCAGATCAAGGGGTGAGCAGTTCTTC
len: 15; abundance: .; j_gene: TRBJ2-7; d_gene: TRBD1; v_gene: TRBV4-2; CDR3aa: CASSQHGQGTDEQYF; CDR3nt: TGTGCCAGCAGCCAACATGGACAGGGTACCGACGAGCAGTACTTC
len: 13; abundance: .; j_gene: TRBJ1-6; d_gene: .; v_gene: TRBV2; CDR3aa: CASSERDNSPLHF; CDR3nt: TGTGCCAGCAGTGAGCGAGATAATTCACCCCTCCACTTT
len: 15; abundance: .; j_gene: TRBJ2-3; d_gene: TRBD2; v_gene: TRBV4-2; CDR3aa: CASSPRDYKTDTQYF; CDR3nt: TGTGCCAGCAGCCCCCGGGACTATAAAACAGATACGCAGTATTTT
len: 16; abundance: .; j_gene: TRBJ2-7; d_gene: TRBD2; v_gene: TRBV5-1; CDR3aa: CASSPGGGIPSYEQYF; CDR3nt: TGCGCCAGCAGCCCTGGCGGGGGGATTCCTTCCTACGAGCAGTACTTC
len: 15; abundance: once; j_gene: TRBJ2-1; d_gene: .; v_gene: TRBV4-2; CDR3aa: CASSLAGPQSDEQFF; CDR3nt: TGTGCCAGCAGCCTCGCGGGACCTCAAAGCGATGAGCAGTTCTTC
len: 13; abundance: once; j_gene: TRBJ1-1; d_gene: .; v_gene: TRBV6-5; CDR3aa: CASSYSVRTEAFF; CDR3nt: TGTGCCAGCAGTTACTCTGTCCGGACTGAAGCTTTCTTT
len: 12; abundance: .; j_gene: TRBJ1-4; d_gene: .; v_gene: TRBV6-4; CDR3aa: CASSAGWEKLFF; CDR3nt: TGTGCCAGCAGTGCGGGTTGGGAAAAACTGTTTTTT
len: 13; abundance: .; j_gene: TRBJ2-1; d_gene: .; v_gene: TRBV7-2; CDR3aa: CASSLEAYNEQFF; CDR3nt: TGTGCCAGCAGCTTAGAAGCCTACAATGAGCAGTTCTTC
len: 15; abundance: .; j_gene: TRBJ1-2; d_gene: TRBD1; v_gene: TRBV4-1; CDR3aa: CASSQERGLGYGYTF; CDR3nt: TGCGCCAGCAGCCAAGAGAGGGGGCTGGGCTATGGCTACACCTTC
len: 14; abundance: .; j_gene: TRBJ2-7; d_gene: .; v_gene: TRBV11-1; CDR3aa: CASSLETASYEQYF; CDR3nt: TGTGCCAGCAGCTTAGAGACAGCCTCCTACGAGCAGTACTTC
len: 17; abundance: .; j_gene: TRBJ1-2; d_gene: .; v_gene: TRBV27; CDR3aa: CASSPTGTPFRPYGYTF; CDR3nt: TGTGCCAGCAGTCCCACCGGGACCCCGTTCCGCCCCTATGGCTACACCTTC
len: 17; abundance: .; j_gene: TRBJ1-1; d_gene: .; v_gene: TRBV7-2; CDR3aa: CASSLAYSGTVNTEAFF; CDR3nt: TGTGCCAGCAGCTTAGCGTACAGTGGAACGGTGAACACTGAAGCTTTCTTT
len: 12; abundance: .; j_gene: TRBJ1-1; d_gene: .; v_gene: TRBV5-1; CDR3aa: CASSRSGDRTFF; CDR3nt: TGCGCCAGCAGTCGATCAGGGGATAGGACTTTCTTT
len: 16; abundance: .; j_gene: TRBJ1-6; d_gene: .; v_gene: TRBV7-2; CDR3aa: CASSLDDSGYNSPLHF; CDR3nt: TGTGCCAGCAGCCTAGACGACAGCGGCTATAATTCACCCCTCCACTTT
len: 13; abundance: .; j_gene: TRBJ2-2; d_gene: .; v_gene: TRBV7-2; CDR3aa: CASSLEGVGELFF; CDR3nt: TGTGCCAGCAGCTTAGAGGGGGTCGGGGAGCTGTTTTTT
len: 15; abundance: .; j_gene: TRBJ1-1; d_gene: TRBD1; v_gene: TRBV5-1; CDR3aa: CASSLDGQGRTEAFF; CDR3nt: TGCGCCAGCAGCTTGGATGGACAGGGCCGTACTGAAGCTTTCTTT
len: 13; abundance: once; j_gene: TRBJ2-2; d_gene: .; v_gene: TRBV19; CDR3aa: CASRSGGTGELFF; CDR3nt: TGTGCCAGCCGTTCGGGCGGCACCGGGGAGCTGTTTTTT
len: 15; abundance: .; j_gene: TRBJ2-1; d_gene: .; v_gene: TRBV5-1; CDR3aa: CASSLVGLKDYEQFF; CDR3nt: TGCGCCAGCAGCTTGGTGGGCCTCAAAGATTATGAGCAGTTCTTC
len: 15; abundance: .; j_gene: TRBJ1-6; d_gene: .; v_gene: TRBV15; CDR3aa: CATSKDSYYNSPLHF; CDR3nt: TGTGCCACCAGCAAGGACAGCTACTATAATTCACCCCTCCACTTT
len: 12; abundance: once; j_gene: TRBJ1-5; d_gene: .; v_gene: TRBV12-3/TRBV12-4; CDR3aa: CASSFLNQPQHF; CDR3nt: TGTGCCAGCAGTTTTTTGAATCAGCCCCAGCATTTT
len: 18; abundance: .; j_gene: TRBJ2-5; d_gene: .; v_gene: TRBV5-4; CDR3aa: CASSLGQGVLGGPKTQYF; CDR3nt: TGTGCCAGCAGCTTGGGGCAGGGAGTACTTGGGGGGCCGAAGACCCAGTACTTC